The text below deals with one TCR beta chain. This clone was observed a handful of times. This clone's antigen is unknown. Per-base quality was not reported, and no clone a single base away is much larger than it. This sample was included in a study of beta chain features in type 1 diabetes listed by TCRdb under 2018. Regarding the study in general: No differences in mean age, gender distribution, total cell number or subset yield were found between patients and healthy donors. Across all samples, 107,917,701 sorted cells were examined, and cell number per subset correlated strongly with RNA yield. The study compared the TCRB repertoires of sorted circulating CD4+ T cell subsets in recently diagnosed type 1 diabetes patients with those in matched healthy donors. Regulatory and stem cell-like memory subsets were isolated from only 8 patients and roughly 8 healthy donors, whereas naive and central memory subsets came from all 30 or so donors.

The entire amount of isolated RNA was reverse transcribed using the High Capacity cDNA Reverse Transcription Kit, so the sequenced TCRB transcripts were expressed ones. Deep immunoSEQ sequencing was performed on naive, central memory and regulatory T cell samples, with an average of approximately 4 million total reads per sample. Sorted cells were lysed in RLT buffer, and RNA was extracted using DNase-treated RNeasy Micro or Mini kits according to cell number. To prevent cross-contamination, every cell subset was processed on its own, while patient and healthy donor samples were processed together. TCRB sequences were amplified from cDNA with the immunoSEQ multiplex PCR, producing 87-bp fragments spanning the CDR3 region. Sequencing of the amplicons was performed on the Illumina HiSeq platform. As for the original processing: PCR bias was computationally corrected using synthetic template baselines, reads within Hamming distance 2 were collapsed, and singletons that could not be merged were discarded. By aligning reads against IMGT, V, D and J genes, CDR3 length, and insertions or deletions at six rearrangement sites were assigned. Within each subset, clonotype counts were normalized to sorted cell number, after which true diversity and Gini coefficients were computed with the tcR R package. The overlap coefficient, calculated on TCRB nucleotide sequences, was used to quantify repertoire sharing. TCRdb obtained this table from immuneACCESS and retained in-frame rearrangements with V and J assigned. These tables miss some clones; where compared with another copy, unresolved V genes account for less than half of the shortfall, and the remainder is unexplained. The V and J calls and the clone size are those of that table, but D and trimming were determined from the DNA. The sample table holds 310,000 or so clones, of which under 8.5% were seen once. Of the sample, under 0.5% falls within the top ten clones.

From each donor, a single peripheral blood sample of about 110 mL on average was drawn into heparinised tubes. A BD FACSAria II and a panel including CD45RO, CCR7, CD25, CD127, CD95 and CD27 were used to sort naive, central memory, regulatory and stem cell-like memory CD4+ T cells. All sorted populations exceeded 95% purity. PBMCs were isolated right away by Lymphoprep density gradient centrifugation and were stained directly, without culture. So that batch effects would be minimized, each experiment stained and sorted samples in pairs, pairing one healthy donor with one patient. The CDR3 has 15 amino acids, counting the end cysteine and phenylalanine. The kept DNA is CDR3 alone, 45 bases in frame from the first base. Per the germline V gene, KGHSH is the CDR1 and LQKENI is the CDR2. Deletion took 3 bases off V and 6 bases off J, with a span of 16 bases between the germline ends. Points the paper makes about the study in general: Because cDNA was sequenced instead of genomic DNA, activated cells with high expression could be over-represented, although the groups did not differ in activation or CD3 levels. Type 1 diabetes patients showed a moderate but significant shortening of TCRB CDR3 length in all four CD4+ subsets. HLA sub-analyses involved small numbers of individuals, so any influence of HLA type on TCRB rearrangement remained unresolved. Fewer insertions and more nucleotide deletions at VDJ recombination sites were observed in patients with type 1 diabetes, implying thymic rearrangement abnormalities. Naive, central memory and regulatory TCRB repertoires appeared to be more alike among patients than among healthy donors. Shorter templates might have been favored by PCR, but patient and control samples were amplified and corrected together, so both groups would have been affected equally by any skew.

The rearranged segments are TRBV18 and TRBJ2-3; a confident D gene designation cannot be given. The specimen sequenced was central memory CD4+ T cells from blood. The sequence derives from a woman in her late teens or twenties in good health. CDR3 loop: CASSPPLEGADTQYF. The bases are TGTGCCAGCTCACCCCCTCTTGAAGGTGCCGATACGCAGTATTTT.